This T cell receptor beta chain derives from a study of Ad26.COV2.S vaccination and SARS-CoV-2 variants. Background on the study: In the study, Ad26.COV2.S was injected intramuscularly once, or twice 56 days apart.

Trimming took 6 bases from V and 0 from J; bases not matched to a gene: 14. Germline assignment: CDR1 KGHSH and CDR2 LQKENI. The CDR3 is 18 residues long. Using immunoSEQ multiplex PCR, the repertoire was profiled, and TCRdb retains in-frame clones only, with some absent. Of roughly 500,000 clones in the sample, 89% were seen once. Sample treatment: 15 to 20 received Ad26.COV2.S at low or high dose, single or two shots; a few received placebo; per-sample allocation not given. The samples date from day 63 after the first vaccine or placebo injection. The chain links TRBV18 to TRBJ1-3; 7 bases are shared with TRBD1. Sequenced here: peripheral blood, sampled in a trial of Ad26.COV2.S vaccine versus placebo. This receptor was obtained from a person aged 18 to 65 who received the Ad26.COV2.S COVID-19 vaccine or a placebo. CDR3 DNA: TGTGCCAGCTCTAATATTGACAGGGAAGGCAGCTCTGGAAACACCATATATTTT. It encodes CASSNIDREGSSGNTIYF.